The 30 T cell receptor beta chains listed next were all sequenced from one sample in a study of T cell responses to AZD1222 COVID-19 vaccine. Method: immunoSEQ multiplex PCR; TCRdb's copy keeps in-frame clones and lacks some. Here the sample spans 130,000 or so clones, roughly 88% being singletons. The source material was peripheral blood, sampled on day 0 of AZD1222 vaccination. All receptors come from an adult in good health.

Regarding this clone: The sample has other DNA sequences that encode this CDR3 too. This chain joins TRBV19 and TRBJ2-5, with D hard to call. The V gene lost 4 bases and the J gene lost 4 bases, with 7 bases spanning the gap. This CDR3 has 12 residues. Germline-derived CDR1 and CDR2 are LNHDA and SQIVND (reference sequence). CDR3 nucleotide sequence: TGTGCCAGTAGTACCTTGGGAGAGACCCAGTACTTC. Amino acids: CASSTLGETQYF.

Written as DNA, the CDR3 is TGTGCCAGCAGCCTAAGACTAGCAGAAGAGACCCAGTACTTC. It specifies CASSLRLAEETQYF. The V gene is TRBV7-2, the J gene TRBJ2-5; TRBD2 aligns across 7 bases. V lost 5 bases and J lost 3; bases outside the gene matches: 6. The CDR3 is made up of 14 amino acids. CDR1 is SGHTA and CDR2 is FQGNSA in the germline V gene.

This chain joins TRBV19 and TRBJ1-2; the match to TRBD1 covers 9 bases. V lost 6 bases to trimming and J lost 3 bases; unmatched junction nucleotides: 8. From germline, CDR1 is LNHDA and CDR2 SQIVND (reference sequence). The CDR3 has 15 amino acids. The CDR3 DNA is TGTGCCAGTAGAAAACCGGGACAGGGCTACTATGGCTACACCTTC. Amino acids: CASRKPGQGYYGYTF. Full variable domain (remainder filled in from reference TRBV19 and TRBJ1-2): DGGITQSPKYLFRKEGQNVTLSCEQNLNHDAMYWYRQDPGQGLRLIYYSQIVNDFQKGDIAEGYSVSREKKESFPLTVTSAQKNPTAFYLCASRKPGQGYYGYTFGSGTRLTVV.

The chain uses TRBV30 and TRBJ2-1, with 9 bases that match TRBD2. The CDR3 runs 19 residues. Germline CDR1 GTSNPN, CDR2 SVGIG (reference sequence). J gave up 7 bases and V 3 bases, and 22 bases lay outside the gene matches. This chain's CDR3 is CAWSVGGLGIAGVGNEQFF. CDR3 sequence (DNA): TGTGCCTGGAGCGTAGGAGGTCTGGGTATAGCGGGAGTTGGTAATGAGCAGTTCTTC.

This chain links TRBV9 with TRBJ2-7; maybe TRBD1 (6 bases). The CDR3 is made up of 16 amino acids. V was cut by 1 base and J by 1 base, with 15 bases left in between. CDR1 is SGDLS, CDR2 YYNGEE, per germline. For the CDR3, the DNA is TGTGCCAGCAGCGTAAGCCTCGGACAGCCTTCCTACGAGCAGTACTTC. It yields the protein CASSVSLGQPSYEQYF.

This sequence joins TRBV15 and TRBJ1-6, with 9 bases aligning to TRBD1. The germline CDR1 and CDR2 sequences are LNHNV and YYDKDF (reference sequence). V lost 0 bases and J lost 7; bases outside the gene matches: 4. This CDR3 spans 16 amino acids. The CDR3 reads CATSRDAGTGNSPLHF. The CDR3 DNA sequence: TGTGCCACCAGCAGAGATGCCGGGACAGGGAATTCACCCCTCCACTTT.

Only one count was recorded for this clone. This chain joins TRBV12-5 and TRBJ2-1; 10 nucleotides match TRBD2. This CDR3 region has 16 residues. J was trimmed by 3 bases and V by 0 bases; bases with no gene match: 2. From germline, CDR1 is LGHNT and CDR2 FRNRAP. The CDR3 is CASGLVLAGDYNEQFF. For the CDR3, the DNA is TGTGCTAGTGGTTTGGTGCTAGCGGGGGACTACAATGAGCAGTTCTTC.

The rearrangement joins TRBV24-1 to TRBJ1-5; D remains ambiguous. Germline lookup yields CDR1 KGHDR and CDR2 SFDVKD. This CDR3 contains 16 residues. V was shortened by 3 bases and J by 0 bases, with 11 bases between the two germline ends. This CDR3 is CATSDAAGYSNQPQHF. The CDR3 DNA reads TGTGCCACCAGTGATGCCGCGGGATATAGCAATCAGCCCCAGCATTTT.

This clone was observed a single time. V usage is TRBV30 and J usage is TRBJ2-2; D remains unclear. Per the germline V gene, CDR1 is GTSNPN and CDR2 is SVGIG (reference sequence). Deletions cut 3 bases from V and 0 bases from J, with 8 bases between. The CDR3 spans 14 residues. CDR3 loop: CAWRLGPNTGELFF. The CDR3 DNA reads TGTGCCTGGAGACTGGGCCCGAACACCGGGGAGCTGTTTTTT.

This chain joins TRBV14 and TRBJ2-5; no clear D. Deletions cut 4 bases from V and 5 bases from J, with 5 bases between. This CDR3 has 11 residues. CDR1 and CDR2 (germline): SGHDN, FVKESK. The CDR3, as DNA: TGTGCCAGCAGCCGAACGGAGACCCAGTACTTC. This codes for CASSRTETQYF.

The rearrangement links TRBV30 to TRBJ1-5; D call uncertain. The CDR3 sequence is 14 residues long. Trimming cost V 2 bases and J 0 bases, with 8 bases left between them. Germline assignment: CDR1 GTSNPN and CDR2 SVGIG (reference sequence). The CDR3 here is CAWSLGLSNQPQHF. The CDR3 coding sequence is TGTGCCTGGAGTTTAGGCCTTAGCAATCAGCCCCAGCATTTT.

This chain joins TRBV3-1 (or the pseudogene TRBV3-2) and TRBJ1-1; D uncertain. Trimming removed 1 base from V and 7 bases from J, with 10 bases in between. This CDR3 is 13 amino acids long. Per the germline V gene, CDR1 is LGHDT and CDR2 is YNNKEL (reference sequence). CDR3 protein: CASSQVAGNEAFF. In DNA form, the CDR3 reads TGTGCCAGCAGCCAAGTTGCGGGTAATGAAGCTTTCTTT.

The chain carries TRBV5-6 and TRBJ1-5, with TRBD1 identical over 10 bases. This CDR3 has 15 residues. Germline trimming cut 1 base from V and 5 bases from J; bases unmatched to any gene: 3. Germline assignment: CDR1 SGHDT and CDR2 YYEEEE. The CDR3 region has the DNA TGTGCCAGCAGCTTGTATGGGACAGGGGATCAGCCCCAGCATTTT. It translates to CASSLYGTGDQPQHF. Together with reference TRBV5-6 and TRBJ1-5, the CDR3 gives the full variable domain: DAGVTQSPTHLIKTRGQQVTLRCSPKSGHDTVSWYQQALGQGPQFIFQYYEEEERQRGNFPDRFSGHQFPNYSSELNVNALLLGDSALYLCASSLYGTGDQPQHFGDGTRLSIL.

This chain uses TRBV18 with TRBJ1-2; the D is unclear. V was shortened by 4 bases and J by 5 bases, with 14 bases between the two germline ends. This CDR3 has 14 amino acids. Per germline, CDR1 KGHSH and CDR2 LQKENI. The CDR3 region is CASSRGQMEYGYTF. CDR3 sequence (DNA): TGTGCCAGCTCACGCGGGCAGATGGAGTATGGCTACACCTTC.

This clone was observed once. The chain carries TRBV7-3 and TRBJ2-7; unclear D gene. V lost 3 bases and J 4 bases, leaving 13 bases between the germline ends. The CDR3 runs to 14 residues. Germline V CDR1 and CDR2: SGHTA, FQGTGA. CDR3 nucleotides: TGTGCCAGCAGCTTCCCTAGTTTAGATTACGAGCAGTACTTC. As protein: CASSFPSLDYEQYF.

J is TRBJ2-7 and V is TRBV3-1 (or the pseudogene TRBV3-2); D not resolved. The germline V gene encodes CDR1 LGHDT and CDR2 YNNKEL (reference sequence). This CDR3 comprises 14 residues. Trimming pared 2 bases from V and 4 bases from J, leaving 12 bases between. The CDR3: CASSQRALMYEQYF. The CDR3 nucleotides read TGTGCCAGCAGCCAAAGGGCATTGATGTACGAGCAGTACTTC.

The rearrangement links TRBV7-9 to TRBJ2-1, with D unclear. V was clipped by 6 bases and J by 2 bases, with 11 bases between them. The CDR3 is 14 amino acids. Germline CDR1 SEHNR, CDR2 FQNEAQ (reference sequence). The CDR3 region has the DNA TGTGCCAGCAGAGACTTTCAAGCCTACAATGAGCAGTTCTTC. This sequence encodes CASRDFQAYNEQFF.

The rearrangement joins TRBV6-5 to TRBJ2-7; D is possibly TRBD2 (5 bases). From germline, CDR1 is MNHEY and CDR2 SVGAGI. V was pared by 6 bases and J by 2 bases, with 8 bases between. The CDR3 covers 12 residues. DNA of the CDR3: TGTGCCAGCAGGTCCGGGGCCTACGAGCAGTACTTC. It encodes CASRSGAYEQYF.

This clone was counted a single time. This chain connects TRBV28 to TRBJ2-2; D could derive from TRBD1 or TRBD2 (6 bases each). V was pared by 7 bases and J by 5 bases, with 17 bases between. Germline V gene data show CDR1 as MDHEN and CDR2 as SYDVKM. The CDR3 consists of 15 residues. CDR3 protein: CASTSTGGGTGELFF. In DNA form, the CDR3 reads TGTGCCAGCACCTCGACAGGCGGAGGGACCGGGGAGCTGTTTTTT.

The chain joins TRBV5-1 to TRBJ2-7, with TRBD2 matching 15 bases. There are 18 residues in the CDR3. CDR1 is SGHRS and CDR2 is YFSETQ in the germline V gene. J was trimmed by 0 bases and V by 2 bases; bases with no gene match: 6. Here the CDR3 DNA reads TGCGCCAGCAGCTTCGGACTAGCGGGAGGGCTAAGCTCCTACGAGCAGTACTTC. The encoded protein is CASSFGLAGGLSSYEQYF.

The CDR3 DNA reads TGCGCCAGCAGTGACCGAGGGGGGTTGAACACTGAAGCTTTCTTT. Translation gives CASSDRGGLNTEAFF. The chain employs TRBV4-1 and TRBJ1-1, with a possible D match to TRBD1 (6 bases). V gave up 6 bases and J gave up 0 bases, with 14 bases separating them. The CDR3 extends over 15 amino acids. Germline V CDR1 and CDR2: MGHRA, YSYEKL.

The chain joins TRBV9 to TRBJ1-2, with 10 bases matching TRBD1. CDR3 length: 15 residues. V was clipped by 3 bases and J by 5 bases; unmatched bases: 7. The V gene's germline CDR1 is SGDLS and CDR2 YYNGEE. The CDR3 coding sequence is TGTGCCAGCAGCGCTGAGGACAGGGGGAGGTATGGCTACACCTTC. Residues: CASSAEDRGRYGYTF.

The chain carries TRBV19 and TRBJ1-1; D is unclear. CDR1 and CDR2 from the germline V gene are LNHDA and SQIVND (reference sequence). The CDR3 covers 14 residues. V was trimmed by 3 bases and J by 4 bases, leaving 12 bases between them. CDR3 DNA: TGTGCCAGTAGTATGCTTTGGAAGAGCACTGAAGCTTTCTTT. This sequence encodes CASSMLWKSTEAFF.

This clone was seen a single time. The chain employs TRBV7-2 and TRBJ1-1; 9 nucleotides agree with TRBD1. In germline, CDR1 is SGHTA, CDR2 FQGNSA. CDR3 length: 15 amino acids. After removal of 3 bases from V and 7 bases from J, the junction contained 9 bases not matched to a gene. CDR3 loop: CASSFGTGSVGEAFF. The CDR3 region has the DNA TGTGCCAGCAGCTTTGGGACAGGGTCGGTTGGTGAAGCTTTCTTT.

The J gene is TRBJ1-1, the V gene TRBV21-1; the table's TRBD1 call for D was not verified on the DNA. TRBV21-1 is a documented pseudogene. The CDR3 length is 17 residues. The CDR3 DNA reads as TGTGCCAGCAGCACCAAGAACGGACAAGATATGAACACTGAAGCTTTCTTT. Protein product: CASSTKNGQDMNTEAFF.

The rearrangement joins TRBV6-5 to TRBJ2-7, with 11 bases fitting TRBD2. Per the germline V gene, CDR1 is MNHEY and CDR2 is SVGAGI. After removal of 3 bases from V and 1 base from J, the junction contained 5 bases not matched to a gene. This CDR3 comprises 16 residues. CDR3 sequence (DNA): TGTGCCAGCAGTTATCATAGCGGGGGGGCTTCCTACGAGCAGTACTTC. This gives the protein CASSYHSGGASYEQYF.

The rearrangement links TRBV5-6 to TRBJ1-4; D possibly corresponds to TRBD1 (5 bases). V was clipped by 4 bases and J by 11 bases, with 9 bases between them. The CDR3 covers 11 residues. Germline CDR1 is SGHDT and CDR2 is YYEEEE. Written as DNA, the CDR3 is TGTGCCAGCAGCCTGGGGGGTAAACTGTTTTTT. Translated: CASSLGGKLFF.

This chain uses TRBV5-1 with TRBJ2-7; TRBD1 matches at 11 bases. This CDR3 has 14 residues. CDR1 and CDR2 from the germline V gene are SGHRS and YFSETQ. J was trimmed by 5 bases and V by 2 bases; bases with no gene match: 3. CDR3 nucleotides: TGCGCCAGCAGCTTCGGACAGGGGGCTAACGAGCAGTACTTC. It translates to CASSFGQGANEQYF.

This chain links TRBV18 with TRBJ2-7; D perhaps matches TRBD2 (6 bases). Looked up from germline, CDR1 is KGHSH and CDR2 is LQKENI. There are 14 residues in the CDR3. The germline V and J ends were trimmed by 3 bases and 5 bases, with 14 bases remaining between them. The DNA for the CDR3 is TGTGCCAGCTCACCGACGGGACTGGCGGACGAGCAGTACTTC. Protein sequence: CASSPTGLADEQYF.

This chain uses TRBV9 with TRBJ2-2, with 12 positions matching TRBD2. Per the germline V gene, CDR1 is SGDLS and CDR2 is YYNGEE. The V gene end was trimmed by 0 bases and the J gene end by 5 bases; junction bases not matched to a gene: 2. The CDR3 consists of 16 residues. This CDR3 reads CASSVEGTSGTGELFF. CDR3 nucleotides: TGTGCCAGCAGCGTAGAGGGGACTAGCGGGACCGGGGAGCTGTTTTTT.